These 12 T cell receptor beta chains were all obtained from the same sample, sequenced in a study of post-analysis software for immune sequencing data. Study-wide points: TRBV segments more frequent in patients than in controls numbered several and included TRBV5-6, TRBV5-1 and TRBV20-1.

Unique molecular identifiers were built into the TCR beta cDNA libraries. TCRdb reprocessed the PCR reads via MiXCR and lists one record per CDR3 protein. The sample carries about 770,000 distinct CDR3 sequences, 46% recorded once. The antigens these receptors bind are not known. Sequencing used blood. These receptors all stem from a girl under 18 with multiple sclerosis.

In this sample, this clonotype turned up a few times. This chain links TRBV7-9 with TRBJ2-5; no firm D call. Germline loops: CDR1 SEHNR, CDR2 FQNEAQ (reference sequence). The CDR3 loop spans 12 amino acids. The V and J ends lost 2 bases and 11 bases respectively, with 12 bases between them. The CDR3 bases are TGTGCCAGCAGCTTAAACGGTCATGAGCAGTACTTC. Translated: CASSLNGHEQYF.

The chain joins TRBV5-6 to TRBJ2-1; D is undetermined. V was trimmed by 0 bases and J by 0 bases, leaving 7 bases between them. This CDR3 has 15 residues. CDR1 is SGHDT and CDR2 is YYEEEE in the germline V gene. This CDR3 is CASSLESFSYNEQFF. The DNA of the CDR3 is TGTGCCAGCAGCTTGGAGAGTTTCTCCTACAATGAGCAGTTCTTC.

There are a few counts of this clonotype. The J gene is TRBJ2-3, the V gene TRBV6-1, with D possibly matching TRBD1 (6 bases). The germline gives CDR1 MNHNS, CDR2 SASEGT. Trimming shortened V by 6 bases and J by 8 bases, and 15 bases separated the two germline ends. The CDR3 covers 13 residues. CDR3 nucleotide sequence: TGTGCCAGCAGACGGGACAAGCAGCCTACGCAGTATTTT. Protein product: CASRRDKQPTQYF.

The J gene is TRBJ2-7, the V gene TRBV12-3 or TRBV12-4; 7 bases agree with TRBD2. This CDR3 spans 16 amino acids. The V gene end was trimmed by 3 bases and the J gene end by 4 bases; junction bases not matched to a gene: 12. The CDR3 region is CASSLMSGNPRYEQYF. For the CDR3, the DNA is TGTGCCAGCAGTTTGATGAGCGGGAACCCGAGGTACGAGCAGTACTTC.

The chain uses TRBV28 and TRBJ1-2, with TRBD1 identical over 7 bases. CDR3 size: 14 residues. The germline V gene has CDR1 MDHEN and CDR2 SYDVKM. J lost 3 bases, V lost 8 bases, and 9 bases had no gene match. In nucleotides, the CDR3 is TGTGCCAGCGAAGACCCCAGGGGGGACTATGGCTACACCTTC. Its translation: CASEDPRGDYGYTF.

The chain carries TRBV18 and TRBJ1-4; D remains ambiguous. CDR1 is KGHSH and CDR2 is LQKENI in the germline V gene. This CDR3 is 18 amino acids long. Trimming removed 2 bases at V and 7 bases at J, with 23 bases between. The CDR3 nucleotides are TGTGCCAGCTCACCAAGGAGGGCCAGCGGAACCGCAGGTGAAAAACTGTTTTTT. This gives the protein CASSPRRASGTAGEKLFF.

This clonotype was picked up a small number of times. The chain uses TRBV12-3 or TRBV12-4 and TRBJ2-3, with D perhaps matching TRBD1 (5 bases). The germline V and J ends were trimmed by 8 bases and 2 bases, with 14 bases remaining between them. The CDR3 sequence is 14 residues long. CDR3 nucleotide sequence: TGTGCCAGCTCTTACCTGGGGCCCACAGATACGCAGTATTTT. This encodes CASSYLGPTDTQYF.

The J gene is TRBJ2-5, the V gene TRBV6-1; weak D call: TRBD1 (5 bases). The CDR3 consists of 16 residues. V gave up 5 bases and J gave up 3 bases, with 19 bases separating them. Germline V lookup: CDR1 MNHNS, CDR2 SASEGT. The CDR3 DNA is TGTGCCAGCAGTATAGGGGCCGCCGTTCAGGAAGAGACCCAGTACTTC. Translating gives CASSIGAAVQEETQYF.

This clonotype was seen a handful of times. The chain has TRBV5-1 and TRBJ2-7; 9 bases fit TRBD2. Germline-derived CDR1 and CDR2 are SGHRS and YFSETQ. V was pared by 2 bases and J by 2 bases, with 8 bases of the junction left unmatched. This CDR3 region has 16 residues. The DNA of the CDR3 is TGCGCCAGCAGCTTCATAGGGGCTAGCGGGGCCTACGAGCAGTACTTC. It specifies CASSFIGASGAYEQYF.

V usage is TRBV6-1 and J usage is TRBJ2-5; unclear D gene. TRBJ2-7 matches the DNA end more closely, so the J call is doubtful. The CDR3 covers 13 residues. The germline V gene has CDR1 MNHNS and CDR2 SASEGT. The CDR3 bases are TGTGCCAGCAGAGAAATAAGCTCCTACGAGCAGTACTTC. Translation gives CASREISSYEQYF.

This clonotype was recorded once. This chain uses TRBV27 with TRBJ2-5; D is unresolved. Gene TRBJ2-7 matches the end of the DNA better, so the J call may be wrong. CDR1 and CDR2 (germline): MNHEY, SMNVEV (reference sequence). CDR3 length: 13 residues. The CDR3 DNA sequence: TGTGCCAGCAGCCTTGCGGTGGGGATCGAGCAGTACTTC. Amino acid sequence: CASSLAVGIEQYF.

This clonotype was counted between two and nine times. V usage is TRBV27 and J usage is TRBJ2-5; the match to TRBD1 covers 10 bases. This CDR3 is built from 16 residues. Germline V gives CDR1 MNHEY, CDR2 SMNVEV (reference sequence). The V gene end was trimmed by 11 bases and the J gene end by 0 bases; junction bases not matched to a gene: 12. CDR3 in amino acids: CAVSSLGTGDQETQYF. In DNA form, the CDR3 reads TGTGCCGTATCCAGCCTCGGGACAGGGGACCAAGAGACCCAGTACTTC.